This TCR beta chain originates from a study of CD8 T cells in Susac syndrome. Study-wide results and limits: It was acknowledged in the study that the number of individuals who were included in its TCR sequencing and HLA analysis was relatively small.

After extraction with the RNeasy kit, about 0.5 to 1 ug of the RNA was reverse transcribed using random hexamers. From the immunoSEQ multiplex PCR reads, TCRdb called clonotypes with MiXCR, one entry per CDR3 protein. The sample includes about 150,000 distinct CDR3 sequences, 85% to 95% of them seen just once. To note about this clonotype: Its antigen is still unknown.

Sequencing of TCR beta was performed on blood CD8+ and CD4+ T cells. FACS was used to enrich TEMRA cells, whereas the CD8+ and CD4+ T cells were obtained by negative isolation. Material: CD4+ T cells from PBMCs. The TCR comes from a human donor with multiple sclerosis.

The CDR3 bases are TGTGCCAGCAGCCATGGAAGCGGTGTGCCCCAGTACTTC. It yields the protein CASSHGSGVPQYF. This rearrangement joins TRBV14 to TRBJ2-5; weak D call: TRBD2 (5 bases). Germline V gene lookup returns CDR1 SGHDN and CDR2 FVKESK. V lost 3 bases to trimming and J lost 9 bases, with 14 bases between them. The CDR3 loop spans 13 amino acids. The full variable domain, with the rest looked up from reference TRBV14 and TRBJ2-5, is EAGVTQFPSHSVIEKGQTVTLRCDPISGHDNLYWYRRVMGKEIKFLLHFVKESKQDESGMPNNRFLAERTGGTYSTLKVQPAELEDSGVYFCASSHGSGVPQYFGPGTRLLVL.